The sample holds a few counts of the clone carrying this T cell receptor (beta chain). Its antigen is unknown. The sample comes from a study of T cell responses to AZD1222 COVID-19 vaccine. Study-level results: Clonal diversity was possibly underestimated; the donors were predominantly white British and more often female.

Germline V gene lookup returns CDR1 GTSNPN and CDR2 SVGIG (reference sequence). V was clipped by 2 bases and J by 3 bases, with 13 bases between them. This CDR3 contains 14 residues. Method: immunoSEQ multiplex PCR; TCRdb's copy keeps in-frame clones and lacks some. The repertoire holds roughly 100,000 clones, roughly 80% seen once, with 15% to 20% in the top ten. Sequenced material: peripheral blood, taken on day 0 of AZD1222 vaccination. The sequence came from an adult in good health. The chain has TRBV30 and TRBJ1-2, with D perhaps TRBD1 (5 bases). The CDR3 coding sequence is TGTGCCTGGAGTTTGGGACCAACTGACTATGGCTACACCTTC. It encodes CAWSLGPTDYGYTF.